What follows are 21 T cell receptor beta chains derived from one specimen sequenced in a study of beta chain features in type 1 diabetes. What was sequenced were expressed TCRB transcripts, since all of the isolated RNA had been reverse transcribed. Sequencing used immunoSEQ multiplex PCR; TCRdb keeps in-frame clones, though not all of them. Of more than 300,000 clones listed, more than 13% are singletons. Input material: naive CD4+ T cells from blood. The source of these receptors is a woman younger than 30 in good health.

The CDR3 nucleotides are TGTGCCAGCAGTGGACAGGGCCTCCAGCCCCAGCATTTT. Protein sequence: CASSGQGLQPQHF. This sequence joins TRBV6-6 and TRBJ1-5; 8 positions agree with TRBD1. CDR3 size: 13 residues. V was clipped by 5 bases and J by 7 bases; unmatched bases: 4. CDR1 MNHNY and CDR2 SVGAGI come from the germline V gene (reference sequence).

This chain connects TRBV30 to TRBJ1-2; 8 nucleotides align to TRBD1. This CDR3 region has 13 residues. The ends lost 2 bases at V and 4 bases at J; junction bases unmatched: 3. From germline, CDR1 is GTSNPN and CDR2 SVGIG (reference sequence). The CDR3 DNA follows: TGTGCCTGGAGTAGGACAGGGTTCTATGGCTACACCTTC. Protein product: CAWSRTGFYGYTF.

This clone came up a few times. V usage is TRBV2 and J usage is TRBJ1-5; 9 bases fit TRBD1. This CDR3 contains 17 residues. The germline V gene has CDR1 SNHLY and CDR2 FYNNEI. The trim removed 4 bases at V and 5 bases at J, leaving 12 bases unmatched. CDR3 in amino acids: CASSVLTQGAKHQPQHF. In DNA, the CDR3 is TGTGCCAGCAGTGTCCTCACACAGGGGGCTAAGCATCAGCCCCAGCATTTT.

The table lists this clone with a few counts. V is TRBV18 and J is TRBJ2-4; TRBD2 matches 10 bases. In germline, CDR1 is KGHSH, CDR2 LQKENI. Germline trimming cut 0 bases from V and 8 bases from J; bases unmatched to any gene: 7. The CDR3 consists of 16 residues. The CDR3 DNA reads TGTGCCAGCTCACCACCGAAGGCGAGCGGGGGGGACATTCAGTACTTC. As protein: CASSPPKASGGDIQYF.

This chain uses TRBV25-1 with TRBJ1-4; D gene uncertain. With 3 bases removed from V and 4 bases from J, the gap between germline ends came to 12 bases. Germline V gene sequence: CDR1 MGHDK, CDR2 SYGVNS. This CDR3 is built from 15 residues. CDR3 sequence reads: CASSDHYTSNEKLFF. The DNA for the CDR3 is TGTGCCAGCAGTGATCATTATACAAGTAATGAAAAACTGTTTTTT.

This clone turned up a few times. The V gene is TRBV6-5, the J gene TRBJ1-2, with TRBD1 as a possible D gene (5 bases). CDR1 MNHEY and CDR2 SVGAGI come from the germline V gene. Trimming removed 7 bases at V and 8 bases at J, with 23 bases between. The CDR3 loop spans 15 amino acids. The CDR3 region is CASTDQRGRLRGYTF. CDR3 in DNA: TGTGCCAGCACCGATCAAAGGGGTAGATTGCGGGGCTACACCTTC.

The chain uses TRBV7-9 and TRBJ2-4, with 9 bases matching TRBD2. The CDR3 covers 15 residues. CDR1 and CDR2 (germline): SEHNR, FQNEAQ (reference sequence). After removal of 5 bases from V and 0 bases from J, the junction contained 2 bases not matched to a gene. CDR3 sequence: CASSHSGGAKNIQYF. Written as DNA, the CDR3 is TGTGCCAGCAGCCATAGCGGGGGAGCCAAAAACATTCAGTACTTC.

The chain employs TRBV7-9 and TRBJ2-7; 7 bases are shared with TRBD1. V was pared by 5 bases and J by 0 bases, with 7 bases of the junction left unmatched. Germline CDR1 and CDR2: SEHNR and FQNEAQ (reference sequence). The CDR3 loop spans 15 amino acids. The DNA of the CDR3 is TGTGCCAGCAGCAATACCGGGACAGCCTCCTACGAGCAGTACTTC. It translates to CASSNTGTASYEQYF.

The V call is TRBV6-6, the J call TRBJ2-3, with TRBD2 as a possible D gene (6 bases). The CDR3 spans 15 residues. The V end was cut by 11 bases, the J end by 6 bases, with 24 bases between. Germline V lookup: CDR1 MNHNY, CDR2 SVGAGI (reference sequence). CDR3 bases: TGTGCCTCCTCGGGACTCGCGAGCGGCGCGGATACGCAGTATTTT. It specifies CASSGLASGADTQYF.

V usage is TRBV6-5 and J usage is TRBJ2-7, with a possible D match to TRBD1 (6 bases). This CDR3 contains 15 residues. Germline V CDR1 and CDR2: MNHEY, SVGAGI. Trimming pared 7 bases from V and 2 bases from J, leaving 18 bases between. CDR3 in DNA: TGTGCCAGCAAACCCGGACAGCGCAAGACCTACGAGCAGTACTTC. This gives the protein CASKPGQRKTYEQYF.

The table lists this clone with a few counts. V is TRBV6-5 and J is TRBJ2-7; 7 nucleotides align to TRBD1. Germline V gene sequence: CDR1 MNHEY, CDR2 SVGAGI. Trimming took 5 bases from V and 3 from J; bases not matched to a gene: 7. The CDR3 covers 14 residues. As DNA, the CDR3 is TGTGCCAGCAGTCCCCGGGACAGATTCTACGAGCAGTACTTC. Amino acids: CASSPRDRFYEQYF.

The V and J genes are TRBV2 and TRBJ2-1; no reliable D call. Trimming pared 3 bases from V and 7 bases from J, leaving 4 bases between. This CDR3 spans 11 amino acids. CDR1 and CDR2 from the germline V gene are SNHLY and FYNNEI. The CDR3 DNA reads TGTGCCAGCAGTGATAGAAATGAGCAGTTCTTC. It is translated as CASSDRNEQFF. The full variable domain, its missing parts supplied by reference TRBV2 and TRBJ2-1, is EPEVTQTPSHQVTQMGQEVILRCVPISNHLYFYWYRQILGQKVEFLVSFYNNEISEKSEIFDDQFSVERPDGSNFTLKIRSTKLEDSAMYFCASSDRNEQFFGPGTRLTVL.

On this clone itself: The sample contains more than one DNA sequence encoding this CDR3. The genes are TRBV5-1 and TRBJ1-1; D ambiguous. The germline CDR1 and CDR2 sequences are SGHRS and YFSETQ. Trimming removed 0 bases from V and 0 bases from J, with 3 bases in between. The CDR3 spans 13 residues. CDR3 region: CASSLAVNTEAFF. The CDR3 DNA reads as TGCGCCAGCAGCTTGGCAGTGAACACTGAAGCTTTCTTT.

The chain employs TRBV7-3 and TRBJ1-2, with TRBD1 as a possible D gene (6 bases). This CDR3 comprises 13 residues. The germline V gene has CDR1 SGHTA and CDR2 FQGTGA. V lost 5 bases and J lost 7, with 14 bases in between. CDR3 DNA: TGTGCCAGCAGCCTTACAGGGATAGGTGGCTACACCTTC. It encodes CASSLTGIGGYTF.

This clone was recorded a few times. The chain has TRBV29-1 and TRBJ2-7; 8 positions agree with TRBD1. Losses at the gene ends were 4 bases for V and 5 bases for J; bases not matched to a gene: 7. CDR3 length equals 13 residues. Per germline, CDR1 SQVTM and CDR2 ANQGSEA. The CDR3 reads CSVATGAPDEQYF. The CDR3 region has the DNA TGCAGCGTTGCGACAGGGGCGCCGGACGAGCAGTACTTC.

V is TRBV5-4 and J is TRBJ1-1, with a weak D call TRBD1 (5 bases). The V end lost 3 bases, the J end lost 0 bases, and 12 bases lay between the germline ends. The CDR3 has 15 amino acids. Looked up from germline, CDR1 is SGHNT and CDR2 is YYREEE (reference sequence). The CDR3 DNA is TGTGCCAGCAGCTCGGGACTGTGGCTGAACACTGAAGCTTTCTTT. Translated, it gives CASSSGLWLNTEAFF.

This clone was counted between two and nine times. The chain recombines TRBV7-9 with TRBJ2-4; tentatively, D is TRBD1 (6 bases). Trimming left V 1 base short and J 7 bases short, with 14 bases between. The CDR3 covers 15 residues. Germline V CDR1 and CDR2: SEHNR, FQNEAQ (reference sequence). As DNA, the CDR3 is TGTGCCAGCAGCTTAGTTTCAGGGGCGGTCAACATTCAGTACTTC. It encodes CASSLVSGAVNIQYF.

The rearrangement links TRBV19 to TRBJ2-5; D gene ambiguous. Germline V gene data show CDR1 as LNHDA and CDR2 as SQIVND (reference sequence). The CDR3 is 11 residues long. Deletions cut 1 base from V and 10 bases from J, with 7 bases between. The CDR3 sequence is CASSIGALQYF. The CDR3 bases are TGTGCCAGTAGTATAGGTGCACTCCAGTACTTC.

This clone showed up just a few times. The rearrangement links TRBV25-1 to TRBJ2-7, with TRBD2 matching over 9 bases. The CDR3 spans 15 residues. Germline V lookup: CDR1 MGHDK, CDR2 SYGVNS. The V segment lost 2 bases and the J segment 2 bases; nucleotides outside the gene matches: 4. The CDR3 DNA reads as TGTGCCAGCAGTGAAGGCGGGAGGGCCGCCTACGAGCAGTACTTC. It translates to CASSEGGRAAYEQYF.

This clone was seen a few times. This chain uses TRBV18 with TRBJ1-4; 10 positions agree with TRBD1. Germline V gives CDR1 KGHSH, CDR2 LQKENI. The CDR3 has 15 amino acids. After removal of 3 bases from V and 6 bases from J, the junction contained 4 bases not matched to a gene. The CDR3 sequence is CASSPPGTGDEKLFF. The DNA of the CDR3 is TGTGCCAGCTCACCCCCCGGGACAGGGGATGAAAAACTGTTTTTT.

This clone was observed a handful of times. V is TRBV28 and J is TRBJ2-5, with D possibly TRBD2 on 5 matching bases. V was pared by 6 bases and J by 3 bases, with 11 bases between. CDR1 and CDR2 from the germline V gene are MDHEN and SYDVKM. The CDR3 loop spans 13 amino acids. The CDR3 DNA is TGTGCCAGCAGAAGTTCGGGAAAAGAGACCCAGTACTTC. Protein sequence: CASRSSGKETQYF.